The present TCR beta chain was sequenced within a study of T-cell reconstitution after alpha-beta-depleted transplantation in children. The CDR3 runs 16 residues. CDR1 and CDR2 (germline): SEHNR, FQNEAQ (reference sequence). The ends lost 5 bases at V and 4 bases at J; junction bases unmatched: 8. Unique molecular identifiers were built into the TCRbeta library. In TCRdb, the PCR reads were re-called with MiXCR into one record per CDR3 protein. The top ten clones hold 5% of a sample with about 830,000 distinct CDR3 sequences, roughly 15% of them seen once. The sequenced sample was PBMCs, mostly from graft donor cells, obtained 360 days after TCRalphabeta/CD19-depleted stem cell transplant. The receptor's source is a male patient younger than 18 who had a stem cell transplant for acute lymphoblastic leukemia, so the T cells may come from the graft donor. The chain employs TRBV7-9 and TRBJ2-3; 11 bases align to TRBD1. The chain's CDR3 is CASSRLPGQGADTQYF. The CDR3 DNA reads TGTGCCAGCAGCCGACTCCCGGGACAGGGGGCAGATACGCAGTATTTT.